Detailed here is one T cell receptor beta chain. The antigen is not known. The repertoire was sequenced with immunoSEQ multiplex PCR; TCRdb's copy has only in-frame clones and lacks some. Of 140,000 to 150,000 clones in the sample, under 95% were seen once. The data are from a study of T cell responses to AZD1222 COVID-19 vaccine. Regarding the study as a whole: Repertoires were sampled only after the peak T cell response. Researchers report vaccine-associated CD4 TCRs spanning spike, with dominance at 160-218 and 743-854. Baseline serostatus was positive in only a handful of AZD1222 recipients.

The CDR3 spans 18 residues. Per the germline V gene, CDR1 is LGHNA and CDR2 is YNFKEQ. The ends were cut back, 4 bases at V and 2 bases at J, with 20 bases in the middle. The sequences come from peripheral blood, collected on day 0 of AZD1222 vaccination. This TCR was sampled from an adult in good health. V usage is TRBV4-2 and J usage is TRBJ2-2, with D unresolved. CDR3 DNA: TGTGCCAGCAGCCTACGATCCGGCCTCGTTGGTAACACCGGGGAGCTGTTTTTT. Protein: CASSLRSGLVGNTGELFF.